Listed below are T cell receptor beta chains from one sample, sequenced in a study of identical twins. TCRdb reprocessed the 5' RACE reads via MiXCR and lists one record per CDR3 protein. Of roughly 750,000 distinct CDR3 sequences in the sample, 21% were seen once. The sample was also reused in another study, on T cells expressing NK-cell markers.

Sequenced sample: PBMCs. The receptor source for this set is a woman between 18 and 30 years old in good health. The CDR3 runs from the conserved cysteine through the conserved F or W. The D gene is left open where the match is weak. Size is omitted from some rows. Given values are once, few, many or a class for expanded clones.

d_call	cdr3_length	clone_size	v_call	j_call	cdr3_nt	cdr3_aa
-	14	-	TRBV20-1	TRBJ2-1	TGCAGTGGAGGGTCCAGGAGCTCCTACAATGAGCAGTTCTTC	CSGGSRSSYNEQFF
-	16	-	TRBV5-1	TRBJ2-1	TGCGCCAGCAGCTTGGATGGGGCCAGCTCCTACAATGAGCAGTTCTTC	CASSLDGASSYNEQFF
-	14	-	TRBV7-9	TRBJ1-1	TGTGCCAGCAGCTCGGCCGGGACCGTCACTGAAGCTTTCTTT	CASSSAGTVTEAFF
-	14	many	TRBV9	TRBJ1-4	TGTGCCAGCAGCGTAGCAGGGTATAGTGAAAAACTGTTTTTT	CASSVAGYSEKLFF
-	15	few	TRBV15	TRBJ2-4	TGTGCCACCAGCAGTGTCGGGAGAACCAAAAACATTCAGTACTTC	CATSSVGRTKNIQYF
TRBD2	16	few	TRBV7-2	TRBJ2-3	TGTGCCAGCACCCTCTTAGCGGGGGGGAGGACAGATACGCAGTATTTT	CASTLLAGGRTDTQYF
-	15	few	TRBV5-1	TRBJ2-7	TGCGCCAGCAGCCTAGCCCAAGGACTCTACTACGAGCAGTACTTC	CASSLAQGLYYEQYF
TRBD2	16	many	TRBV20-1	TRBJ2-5	TGCAGTGCTAGAGATACAGCGGGGGGACAAAAAGAGACCCAGTACTTC	CSARDTAGGQKETQYF
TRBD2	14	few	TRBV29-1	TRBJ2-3	TGCAGCGTTTCAGCGGGAGGACTCACAGATACGCAGTATTTT	CSVSAGGLTDTQYF
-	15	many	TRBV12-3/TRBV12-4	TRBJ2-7	TGTGCCAGCAGTACCAGAGCGTTAAGCTCCTACGAGCAGTACTTC	CASSTRALSSYEQYF
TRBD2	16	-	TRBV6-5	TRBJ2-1	TGTGCCAGCAGTTATAGCGGGAGTCGCTCCTACAATGAGCAGTTCTTC	CASSYSGSRSYNEQFF
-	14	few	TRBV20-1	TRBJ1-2	TGCAGTGCTCCCCCCGGAGGCCCACCCTATGGCTACACCTTC	CSAPPGGPPYGYTF
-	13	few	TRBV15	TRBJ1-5	TGTGCCACCAGCAGAGATGGAGGGCAGCCCCAGCATTTT	CATSRDGGQPQHF
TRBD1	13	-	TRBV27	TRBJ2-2	TGTGCCAGCAGTTTCAGGGGGAACGGGGAGCTGTTTTTT	CASSFRGNGELFF
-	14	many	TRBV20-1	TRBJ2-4	TGCAGTGCTAGGGGAGTCGAATGGAAAAACATTCAGTACTTC	CSARGVEWKNIQYF
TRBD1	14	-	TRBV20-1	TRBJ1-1	TGCAGTGCTAGATCCGACAGGGGGGGCACTGAAGCTTTCTTT	CSARSDRGGTEAFF
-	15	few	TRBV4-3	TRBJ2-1	TGCGCCAGCAGCCAAGACTATAACTCCTACAATGAGCAGTTCTTC	CASSQDYNSYNEQFF
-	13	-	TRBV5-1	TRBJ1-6	TGCGCCAGCAGCTTAGAGGGACCGTCACCCCTCCACTTT	CASSLEGPSPLHF
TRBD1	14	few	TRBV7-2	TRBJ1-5	TGTGCCAGCGTTCCCACCCAGGGGGATCAGCCCCAGCATTTT	CASVPTQGDQPQHF
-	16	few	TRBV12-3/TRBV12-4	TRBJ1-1	TGTGCCAGCCAGGAGGGACTGGGGCGGACCAACACTGAAGCTTTCTTT	CASQEGLGRTNTEAFF
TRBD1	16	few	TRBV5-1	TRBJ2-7	TGCGCCAGCAGCTTCGCCCCCGGGACAGCAGGCGACGAGCAGTACTTC	CASSFAPGTAGDEQYF
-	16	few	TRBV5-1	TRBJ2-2	TGCGCCAGCAGCTTGCCGGGGGGCGCGGACACCGGGGAGCTGTTTTTT	CASSLPGGADTGELFF
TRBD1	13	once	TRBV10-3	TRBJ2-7	TGTGCCATCAGCCCTGACAGGGCTAACGAGCAGTACTTC	CAISPDRANEQYF
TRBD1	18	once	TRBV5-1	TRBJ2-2	TGCGCCAGCAGCCCTCGTGCGTCCACAGGGGCGAACACCGGGGAGCTGTTTTTT	CASSPRASTGANTGELFF
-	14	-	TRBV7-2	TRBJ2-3	TGTGCCAGCAGGGAGGGGGGGAGCACAGATACGCAGTATTTT	CASREGGSTDTQYF